This T cell receptor beta chain was identified during a study of blood T cell repertoires in COVID-19. The V gene end was trimmed by 4 bases and the J gene end by 5 bases; junction bases not matched to a gene: 14. In germline, CDR1 is SGHRS, CDR2 YFSETQ. The CDR3 loop spans 16 amino acids. Assay used: immunoSEQ multiplex PCR; TCRdb lists only in-frame clones, some missing. The top ten hold 4.5% to 6% of the sample, which has about 210,000 clones, 75% to 85% seen once. Sequences were obtained from peripheral blood. The sequence was collected from a man aged 50 to 60 with COVID-19, enrolled during active disease. The V call is TRBV5-1, the J call TRBJ2-7, with 8 bases matching TRBD2. This CDR3 is CASSMSGTRDMDEQYF. The CDR3 DNA reads as TGCGCCAGCAGCATGTCCGGGACTAGAGATATGGACGAGCAGTACTTC. The full variable domain, completed using reference TRBV5-1 and TRBJ2-7, is KAGVTQTPRYLIKTRGQQVTLSCSPISGHRSVSWYQQTPGQGLQFLFEYFSETQRNKGNFPGRFSGRQFSNSRSEMNVSTLELGDSALYLCASSMSGTRDMDEQYFGPGTRLTVT.